The 22 T cell receptor beta chains reported below all come from one sample, sequenced in a study of blood T cell repertoires in COVID-19. Sequencing used immunoSEQ multiplex PCR; TCRdb keeps in-frame clones, though not all of them. This sample has some 46,000 clones, with more than 75% found just once. Material for sequencing was peripheral blood. The receptors shown here come from a human donor in a cohort sampled during active COVID-19.

The rearrangement joins TRBV25-1 to TRBJ2-7, with 7 bases aligning to TRBD2. This CDR3 contains 14 residues. With 2 bases clipped from V and 0 bases from J, the junction kept 1 base outside the gene matches. The germline gives CDR1 MGHDK, CDR2 SYGVNS. DNA for the CDR3: TGTGCCAGCAGTGAAGGGGGGGGCTCCTACGAGCAGTACTTC. As protein: CASSEGGGSYEQYF.

This clone was counted between two and nine times. The CDR3, as DNA: TGTGCCTGGAGTTTTGAGGGATCTGGGACTGGGCAGTACTTC. This codes for CAWSFEGSGTGQYF. This chain uses TRBV30 with TRBJ2-7, with a tentative D call TRBD2 (6 bases). Germline V CDR1 and CDR2: GTSNPN, SVGIG (reference sequence). The CDR3 covers 14 residues. V dropped 2 bases and J dropped 9 bases, with 20 bases sitting between them.

The rearrangement uses TRBV2 and TRBJ2-2, with 13 bases lining up with TRBD2. Germline V gene data show CDR1 as SNHLY and CDR2 as FYNNEI. The CDR3 length is 15 residues. The V segment lost 6 bases and the J segment 7 bases; nucleotides outside the gene matches: 5. CDR3 in DNA: TGTGCCAGCAGCCGGACTAGCGGGAGTCACGGGGAGCTGTTTTTT. Its translation: CASSRTSGSHGELFF.

The chain uses TRBV10-3 and TRBJ1-3; D unclear. Germline loops: CDR1 ENHRY, CDR2 SYGVKD. The CDR3 is 15 amino acids. V lost 5 bases to trimming and J lost 0 bases, with 11 bases between them. The CDR3 sequence: CAISKGGPSGNTIYF. The CDR3 DNA follows: TGTGCCATCAGTAAAGGAGGACCCTCTGGAAACACCATATATTTT.

The table lists this clone with a count of one. This sequence joins TRBV15 and TRBJ2-1; 14 positions agree with TRBD2. The germline gives CDR1 LNHNV, CDR2 YYDKDF (reference sequence). The CDR3 has 20 amino acids. J was trimmed by 0 bases and V by 8 bases; bases with no gene match: 15. The CDR3 nucleotides read TGTGCCACCCTGCCCCGGGGACTAGCGGGAGCTCAGAGCTCCTACAATGAGCAGTTCTTC. It yields the protein CATLPRGLAGAQSSYNEQFF.

This clone has more than one count but fewer than ten. The chain combines TRBV3-1 (or the pseudogene TRBV3-2) with TRBJ1-1; 8 bases fit TRBD1. This CDR3 contains 15 residues. J lost 2 bases, V lost 4 bases, and 6 bases had no gene match. Germline CDR1 is LGHDT and CDR2 is YNNKEL (reference sequence). The CDR3 is CASSPHRGDNTEAFF. The CDR3 DNA reads TGTGCCAGCAGCCCCCACAGGGGGGATAACACTGAAGCTTTCTTT.

The genes are TRBV11-2 and TRBJ2-3, with a tentative D call TRBD2 (6 bases). CDR1 and CDR2 from the germline V gene are SGHAT and FQNNGV. This CDR3 has 11 residues. The V end lost 8 bases, the J end lost 6 bases, and 9 bases lay between the germline ends. The CDR3 sequence: CASGGQDTQYF. CDR3 DNA: TGTGCCAGCGGAGGGCAGGATACGCAGTATTTT.

The chain recombines TRBV2 with TRBJ1-5; D is possibly TRBD1 (5 bases). This CDR3 has 14 amino acids. V lost 5 bases and J 2 bases, leaving 10 bases between the germline ends. CDR1 is SNHLY, CDR2 FYNNEI, per germline. CDR3 DNA sequence: TGTGCCAGCAGTCAGGGAATTGGCAATCAGCCCCAGCATTTT. This codes for CASSQGIGNQPQHF.

The J gene is TRBJ1-5, the V gene TRBV7-8; 8 nucleotides line up with TRBD1. This CDR3 contains 17 residues. Per germline, CDR1 SGHVS and CDR2 FQNEAQ. The junction had 14 bases not matched to a gene; V was cut back by 5 bases and J by 5 bases. CDR3 coding DNA: TGTGCCAGCAGCCTTACCAAAAGGACAGGGAAGCATCAGCCCCAGCATTTT. Translated, it gives CASSLTKRTGKHQPQHF.

The gene calls are TRBV7-2 and TRBJ2-3; no definite D call. V gave up 2 bases and J gave up 1 base, with 13 bases separating them. The CDR3 runs 16 residues. The germline CDR1 and CDR2 sequences are SGHTA and FQGNSA. Here the CDR3 reads CASSLSRNLGTDTQYF. The CDR3 DNA sequence: TGTGCCAGCAGCTTAAGCAGGAATCTTGGCACAGATACGCAGTATTTT. The full variable domain, rest sourced from reference TRBV7-2 and TRBJ2-3, is GAGVSQSPSNKVTEKGKDVELRCDPISGHTALYWYRQSLGQGLEFLIYFQGNSAPDKSGLPSDRFSAERTGGSVSTLTIQRTQQEDSAVYLCASSLSRNLGTDTQYFGPGTRLTVL.

The V call is TRBV5-1, the J call TRBJ2-1, with 8 bases matching TRBD2. The germline CDR1 and CDR2 sequences are SGHRS and YFSETQ. The CDR3 sequence is 16 residues long. V was clipped by 4 bases and J by 6 bases; unmatched bases: 12. The CDR3 is CASSPGLAPPTNEQFF. DNA for the CDR3: TGCGCCAGCAGCCCCGGACTAGCCCCCCCGACCAATGAGCAGTTCTTC.

This sequence joins TRBV18 and TRBJ2-3, with D hard to call. Trimming stripped 0 bases from V and 1 base from J, with 8 bases between. The CDR3 loop spans 15 amino acids. Germline CDR1 KGHSH, CDR2 LQKENI. CDR3 nucleotides: TGTGCCAGCTCACCACCTCCCCTTCGCACAGATACGCAGTATTTT. Translated: CASSPPPLRTDTQYF. Complete variable domain (other parts from reference TRBV18 and TRBJ2-3): NAGVMQNPRHLVRRRGQEARLRCSPMKGHSHVYWYRQLPEEGLKFMVYLQKENIIDESGMPKERFSAEFPKEGPSILRIQQVVRGDSAAYFCASSPPPLRTDTQYFGPGTRLTVL.

This clone was detected once. This chain connects TRBV6-1 to TRBJ2-2; D not resolved. V gave up 2 bases and J gave up 5 bases, with 9 bases separating them. CDR3 size: 14 residues. Germline loops: CDR1 MNHNS, CDR2 SASEGT. The CDR3 DNA follows: TGTGCCAGCAGTGAAATGACATCAACCGGGGAGCTGTTTTTT. Protein sequence: CASSEMTSTGELFF.

The rearrangement uses TRBV19 and TRBJ2-1, with 8 bases aligning to TRBD1. The CDR3 length is 13 residues. J gave up 7 bases and V 5 bases, and 4 bases lay outside the gene matches. From germline, CDR1 is LNHDA and CDR2 SQIVND (reference sequence). The CDR3 loop reads CASSLQGDNEQFF. In nucleotides, the CDR3 is TGTGCCAGTAGTTTACAGGGGGATAATGAGCAGTTCTTC.

The genes are TRBV11-2 and TRBJ2-7; TRBD1 agrees at 7 bases. Losses at the gene ends were 8 bases for V and 3 bases for J; bases not matched to a gene: 13. The CDR3 extends over 15 amino acids. Per the germline V gene, CDR1 is SGHAT and CDR2 is FQNNGV. The CDR3 sequence: CASAPRRGGFYEQYF. The CDR3 coding sequence is TGTGCCAGCGCCCCCAGGCGAGGGGGCTTCTACGAGCAGTACTTC.

The chain is built from TRBV30 and TRBJ2-7; 7 positions agree with TRBD2. The CDR3 contains 15 residues. J gave up 7 bases and V 0 bases, and 12 bases lay outside the gene matches. The V gene's germline CDR1 is GTSNPN and CDR2 SVGIG (reference sequence). The CDR3 DNA reads as TGTGCCTGGAGTGTACAAGCGGGGTTCGCTACAGAGCAGTACTTC. It specifies CAWSVQAGFATEQYF. Full variable domain (missing parts from reference TRBV30 and TRBJ2-7): SQTIHQWPATLVQPVGSPLSLECTVEGTSNPNLYWYRQAAGRGLQLLFYSVGIGQISSEVPQNLSASRPQDRQFILSSKKLLLSDSGFYLCAWSVQAGFATEQYFGPGTRLTVT.

This clone has just one count. The chain combines TRBV5-1 with TRBJ2-1, with D possibly matching TRBD2 (7 bases). V was clipped by 4 bases and J by 5 bases, with 16 bases between them. The CDR3 totals 15 residues. The germline CDR1 and CDR2 sequences are SGHRS and YFSETQ. The CDR3 DNA sequence: TGCGCCAGCAGCCTGGCGGCGGGGGCCAACAATGAGCAGTTCTTC. The encoded protein is CASSLAAGANNEQFF.

The rearrangement links TRBV10-1 to TRBJ2-2, with D perhaps matching TRBD1 (5 bases). The CDR3 runs 13 residues. Per the germline V gene, CDR1 is WNHNN and CDR2 is SYGVQD (reference sequence). The germline V and J ends were trimmed by 3 bases and 3 bases, with 5 bases remaining between them. As DNA, the CDR3 is TGCGCCAGCAGTGACAGGGACACCGGGGAGCTGTTTTTT. Its translation: CASSDRDTGELFF.

Concerning this clone itself: Its ends do not fully match the called genes, so a read error is possible. The gene calls are TRBV7-6 and TRBJ2-7, with 8 bases lining up with TRBD2. The CDR3 is 15 amino acids. Per the germline V gene, CDR1 is SGHVS and CDR2 is FNYEAQ. CDR3 nucleotides: TGTGCCAGCAGCCCTCGACTAGCGCTCTCCTCCGAGCAGTACTTC. Protein: CASSPRLALSSEQYF. Full variable domain (missing parts from reference TRBV7-6 and TRBJ2-7): GAGVSQSPRYKVTKRGQDVALRCDPISGHVSLYWYRQALGQGPEFLTYFNYEAQQDKSGLPNDRFSAERPEGSISTLTIQRTEQRDSAMYRCASSPRLALSSEQYFGPGTRLTVT.

The chain carries TRBV5-1 and TRBJ2-1; no clear D gene. Germline values: CDR1 SGHRS, CDR2 YFSETQ. V lost 6 bases, J lost 4 bases, and 20 bases lay in between. This CDR3 region has 16 residues. Here the CDR3 DNA reads TGCGCCAGCAATCCAACGCCCTCTGGCCAGTACAATGAGCAGTTCTTC. This codes for CASNPTPSGQYNEQFF.

V usage is TRBV7-2 and J usage is TRBJ1-6; D possibly corresponds to TRBD1 (6 bases). V dropped 1 base and J dropped 10 bases, with 14 bases sitting between them. The CDR3 consists of 15 residues. Looked up from germline, CDR1 is SGHTA and CDR2 is FQGNSA. CDR3: CASSLVPQGRSPLHF. The CDR3 region has the DNA TGTGCCAGCAGCTTAGTCCCCCAGGGGCGATCACCCCTCCACTTT.

The J gene is TRBJ2-1, the V gene TRBV5-8; TRBD2 matches at 11 bases. The CDR3 is 15 amino acids. Trimming cost V 5 bases and J 4 bases; bases outside gene matches: 5. Germline V gives CDR1 SGHTS, CDR2 YDEGEE. CDR3 bases: TGTGCCAGCAGAGTGACTAGCGGGATTTACAATGAGCAGTTCTTC. Its protein product is CASRVTSGIYNEQFF.